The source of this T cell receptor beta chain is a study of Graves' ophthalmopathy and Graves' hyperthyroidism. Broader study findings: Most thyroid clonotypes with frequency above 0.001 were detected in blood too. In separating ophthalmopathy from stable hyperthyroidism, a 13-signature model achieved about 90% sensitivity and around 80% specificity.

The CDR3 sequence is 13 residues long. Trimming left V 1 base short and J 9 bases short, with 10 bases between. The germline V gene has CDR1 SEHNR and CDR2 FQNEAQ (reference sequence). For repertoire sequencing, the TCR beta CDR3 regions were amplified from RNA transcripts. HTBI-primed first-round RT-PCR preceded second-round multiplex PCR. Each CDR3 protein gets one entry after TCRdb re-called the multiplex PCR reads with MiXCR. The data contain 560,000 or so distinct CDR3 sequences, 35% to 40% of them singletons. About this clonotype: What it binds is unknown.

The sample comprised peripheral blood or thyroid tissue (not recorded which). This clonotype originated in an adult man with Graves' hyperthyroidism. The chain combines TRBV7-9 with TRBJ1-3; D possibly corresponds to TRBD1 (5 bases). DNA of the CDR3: TGTGCCAGCAGCTTAGGGGGCCGCGGCACCATATATTTT. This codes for CASSLGGRGTIYF.